This T cell receptor beta chain came from a study of cytomegalovirus exposure and HLA in healthy donors. Study overall: An early data release held approximately 85 million unique TCRs from HLA-typed donors.

Study conclusions and caveats: Common viral pathogens were later found to be apparently linked to several of the most significant clusters. A later analysis found TCR association rates differed by HLA locus, highest for DRB1 and lowest for HLA-C.

The CDR3 is 13 residues long. The germline V gene encodes CDR1 MNHNS and CDR2 SASEGT. Trimming took off 6 bases at V and 0 bases at J, with 8 bases between the two ends. There are a few counts of this clone. Antigen specificity is unknown. The PCR made use of 60 Vbeta and 13 Jbeta primers. Profiling relied on immunoSEQ multiplex PCR, and the TCRdb table lists in-frame clones only, not all of them. This sample has over 95,000 clones; about 75% occur once, and the top ten carry more than 10%. The sequenced sample consisted of PBMCs. This sequence originates from a woman in her thirties or forties in good health and CMV-seropositive. V gene TRBV6-1 combines with J gene TRBJ1-2, with a weak D call TRBD1 (5 bases). The CDR3 DNA is TGTGCCAGCAGGACGGGGGCTAACTATGGCTACACCTTC. This encodes CASRTGANYGYTF.